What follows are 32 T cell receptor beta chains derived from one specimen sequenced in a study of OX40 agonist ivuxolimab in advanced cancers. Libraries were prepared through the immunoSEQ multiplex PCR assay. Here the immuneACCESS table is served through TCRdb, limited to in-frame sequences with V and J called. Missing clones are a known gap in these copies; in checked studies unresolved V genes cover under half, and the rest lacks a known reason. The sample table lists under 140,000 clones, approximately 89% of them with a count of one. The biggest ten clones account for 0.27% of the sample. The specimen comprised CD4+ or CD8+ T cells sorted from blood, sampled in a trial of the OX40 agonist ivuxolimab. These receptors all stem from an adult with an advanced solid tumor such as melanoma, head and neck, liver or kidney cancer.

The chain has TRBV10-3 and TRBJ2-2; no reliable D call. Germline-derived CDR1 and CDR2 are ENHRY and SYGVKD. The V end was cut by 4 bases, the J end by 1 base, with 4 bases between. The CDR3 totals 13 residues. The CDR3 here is CAISGKNTGELFF. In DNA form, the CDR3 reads TGTGCCATCAGTGGTAAGAACACCGGGGAGCTGTTTTTT.

This chain's CDR3 is CASSPKPLAGGYEQYF. CDR3 coding DNA: TGTGCCAGCAGCCCTAAACCCCTAGCGGGGGGATACGAGCAGTACTTC. The rearrangement uses TRBV27 and TRBJ2-7, with TRBD2 matching 11 bases. J gave up 4 bases and V 6 bases, and 11 bases lay outside the gene matches. This CDR3 is built from 16 residues. Looked up from germline, CDR1 is MNHEY and CDR2 is SMNVEV (reference sequence).

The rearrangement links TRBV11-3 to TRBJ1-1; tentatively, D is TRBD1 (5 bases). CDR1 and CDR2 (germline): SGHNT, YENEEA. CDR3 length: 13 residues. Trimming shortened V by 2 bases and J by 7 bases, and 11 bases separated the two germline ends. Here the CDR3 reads CASSLLPQGEAFF. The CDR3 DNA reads TGTGCCAGCAGCTTATTACCCCAGGGTGAAGCTTTCTTT.

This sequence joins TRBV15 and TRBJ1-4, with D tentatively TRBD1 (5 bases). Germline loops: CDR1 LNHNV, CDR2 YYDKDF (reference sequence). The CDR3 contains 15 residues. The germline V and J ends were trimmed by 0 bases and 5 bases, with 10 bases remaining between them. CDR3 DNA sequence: TGTGCCACCAGCAGAGACAGGGCTCCGAATGAAAAACTGTTTTTT. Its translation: CATSRDRAPNEKLFF.

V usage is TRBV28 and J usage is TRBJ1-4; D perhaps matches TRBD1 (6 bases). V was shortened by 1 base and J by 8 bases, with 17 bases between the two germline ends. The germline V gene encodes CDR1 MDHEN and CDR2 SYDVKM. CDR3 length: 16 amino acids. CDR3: CASSLSGTFQQEKLFF. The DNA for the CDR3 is TGTGCCAGCAGTTTATCCGGGACATTTCAGCAGGAAAAACTGTTTTTT.

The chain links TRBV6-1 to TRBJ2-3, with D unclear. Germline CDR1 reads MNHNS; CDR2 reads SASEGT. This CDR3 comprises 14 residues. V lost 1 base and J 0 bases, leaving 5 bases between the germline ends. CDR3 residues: CASSEVSSTDTQYF. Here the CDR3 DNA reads TGTGCCAGCAGTGAAGTCAGTAGCACAGATACGCAGTATTTT.

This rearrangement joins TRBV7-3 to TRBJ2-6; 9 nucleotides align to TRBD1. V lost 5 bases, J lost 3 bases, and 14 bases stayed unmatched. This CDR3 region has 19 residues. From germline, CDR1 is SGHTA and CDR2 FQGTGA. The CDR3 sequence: CASSMPRDRENLGANVLTF. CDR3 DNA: TGTGCCAGCAGCATGCCCCGGGACAGGGAAAATCTTGGGGCCAACGTCCTGACTTTC.

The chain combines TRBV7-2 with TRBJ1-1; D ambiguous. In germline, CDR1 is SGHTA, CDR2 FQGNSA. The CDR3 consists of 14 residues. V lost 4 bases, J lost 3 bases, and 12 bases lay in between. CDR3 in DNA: TGTGCCAGCAGCTCCCTGGGAAAGGACACTGAAGCTTTCTTT. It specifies CASSSLGKDTEAFF.

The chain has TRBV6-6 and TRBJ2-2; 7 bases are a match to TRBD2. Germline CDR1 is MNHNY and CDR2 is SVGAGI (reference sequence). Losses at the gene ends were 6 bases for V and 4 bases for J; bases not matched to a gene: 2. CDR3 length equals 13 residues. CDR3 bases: TGTGCCAGCAGAGCGGGGAGCACCGGGGAGCTGTTTTTT. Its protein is CASRAGSTGELFF.

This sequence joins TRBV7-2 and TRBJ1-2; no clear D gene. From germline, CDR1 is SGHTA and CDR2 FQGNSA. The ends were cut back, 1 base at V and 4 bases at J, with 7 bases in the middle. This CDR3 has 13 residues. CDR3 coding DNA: TGTGCCAGCAGCTTAGGGACTGGCTATGGCTACACCTTC. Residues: CASSLGTGYGYTF.

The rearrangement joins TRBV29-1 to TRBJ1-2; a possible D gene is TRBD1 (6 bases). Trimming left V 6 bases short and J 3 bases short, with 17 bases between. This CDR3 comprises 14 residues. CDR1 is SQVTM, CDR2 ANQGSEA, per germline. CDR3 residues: CSVKGNGGHYGYTF. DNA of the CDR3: TGCAGCGTCAAAGGGAATGGGGGGCACTATGGCTACACCTTC. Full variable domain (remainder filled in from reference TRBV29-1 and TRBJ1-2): SAVISQKPSRDICQRGTSLTIQCQVDSQVTMMFWYRQQPGQSLTLIATANQGSEATYESGFVIDKFPISRPNLTFSTLTVSNMSPEDSSIYLCSVKGNGGHYGYTFGSGTRLTVV.

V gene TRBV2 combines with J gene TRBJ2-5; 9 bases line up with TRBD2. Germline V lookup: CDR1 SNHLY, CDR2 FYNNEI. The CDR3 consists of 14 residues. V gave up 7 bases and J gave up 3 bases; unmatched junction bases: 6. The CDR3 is CASKTLAGKETQYF. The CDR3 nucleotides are TGTGCCAGCAAGACGCTAGCGGGGAAAGAGACCCAGTACTTC.

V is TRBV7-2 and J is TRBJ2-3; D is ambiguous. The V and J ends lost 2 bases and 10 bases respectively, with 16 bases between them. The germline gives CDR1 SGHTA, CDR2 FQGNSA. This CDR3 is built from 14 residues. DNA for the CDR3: TGTGCCAGCAGCTTAAAATCGATCGCTATAGCGCAGTATTTT. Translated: CASSLKSIAIAQYF. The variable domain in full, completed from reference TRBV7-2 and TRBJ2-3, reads GAGVSQSPSNKVTEKGKDVELRCDPISGHTALYWYRQSLGQGLEFLIYFQGNSAPDKSGLPSDRFSAERTGGSVSTLTIQRTQQEDSAVYLCASSLKSIAIAQYFGPGTRLTVL.

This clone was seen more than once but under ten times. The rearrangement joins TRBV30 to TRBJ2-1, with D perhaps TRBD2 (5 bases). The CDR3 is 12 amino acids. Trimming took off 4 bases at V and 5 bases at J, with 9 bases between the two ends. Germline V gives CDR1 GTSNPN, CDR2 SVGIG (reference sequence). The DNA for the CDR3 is TGTGCCTGGAACGGGATTGACAATGAGCAGTTCTTC. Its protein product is CAWNGIDNEQFF. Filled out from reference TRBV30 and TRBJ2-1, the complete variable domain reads SQTIHQWPATLVQPVGSPLSLECTVEGTSNPNLYWYRQAAGRGLQLLFYSVGIGQISSEVPQNLSASRPQDRQFILSSKKLLLSDSGFYLCAWNGIDNEQFFGPGTRLTVL.

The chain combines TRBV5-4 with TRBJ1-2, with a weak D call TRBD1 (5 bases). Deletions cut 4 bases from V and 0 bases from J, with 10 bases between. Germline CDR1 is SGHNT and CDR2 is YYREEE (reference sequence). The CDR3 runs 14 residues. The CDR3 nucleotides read TGTGCCAGCAGCCAATTGACAGCTAACTATGGCTACACCTTC. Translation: CASSQLTANYGYTF. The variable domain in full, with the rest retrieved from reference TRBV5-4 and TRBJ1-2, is ETGVTQSPTHLIKTRGQQVTLRCSSQSGHNTVSWYQQALGQGPQFIFQYYREEENGRGNFPPRFSGLQFPNYSSELNVNALELDDSALYLCASSQLTANYGYTFGSGTRLTVV.

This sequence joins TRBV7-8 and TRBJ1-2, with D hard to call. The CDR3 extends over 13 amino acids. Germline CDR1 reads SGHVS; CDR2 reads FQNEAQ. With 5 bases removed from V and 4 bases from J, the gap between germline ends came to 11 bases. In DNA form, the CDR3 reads TGTGCCAGCAGCATCGGACGGATCTATGGCTACACCTTC. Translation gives CASSIGRIYGYTF.

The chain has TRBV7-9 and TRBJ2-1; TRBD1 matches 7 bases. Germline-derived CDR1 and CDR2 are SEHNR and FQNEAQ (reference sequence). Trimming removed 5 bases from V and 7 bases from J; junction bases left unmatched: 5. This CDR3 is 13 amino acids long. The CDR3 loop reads CASSPRQGNEQFF. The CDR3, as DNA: TGTGCCAGCAGCCCGCGACAGGGAAATGAGCAGTTCTTC.

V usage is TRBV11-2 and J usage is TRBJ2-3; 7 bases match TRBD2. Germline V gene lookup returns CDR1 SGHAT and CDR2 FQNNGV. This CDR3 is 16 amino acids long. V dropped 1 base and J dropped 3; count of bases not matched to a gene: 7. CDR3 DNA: TGTGCCAGCAGCTTAGTCTCGGCTAGCGGAACAGATACGCAGTATTTT. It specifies CASSLVSASGTDTQYF. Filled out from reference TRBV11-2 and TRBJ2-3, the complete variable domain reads EAGVAQSPRYKIIEKRQSVAFWCNPISGHATLYWYQQILGQGPKLLIQFQNNGVVDDSQLPKDRFSAERLKGVDSTLKIQPAKLEDSAVYLCASSLVSASGTDTQYFGPGTRLTVL.

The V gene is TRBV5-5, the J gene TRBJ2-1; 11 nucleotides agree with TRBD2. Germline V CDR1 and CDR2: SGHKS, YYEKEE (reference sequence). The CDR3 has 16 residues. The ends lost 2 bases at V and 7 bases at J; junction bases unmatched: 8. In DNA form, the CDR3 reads TGTGCCAGCAGCTTCCGGGGACTAGCGGTATCGAATGAGCAGTTCTTC. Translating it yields CASSFRGLAVSNEQFF.

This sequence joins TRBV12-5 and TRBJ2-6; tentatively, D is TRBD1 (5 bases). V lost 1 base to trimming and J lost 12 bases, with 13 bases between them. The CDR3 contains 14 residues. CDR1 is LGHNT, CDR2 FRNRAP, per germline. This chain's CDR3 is CASGLGQSIGVLTF. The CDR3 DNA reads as TGTGCTAGTGGTTTGGGACAGTCTATCGGCGTCCTGACTTTC.

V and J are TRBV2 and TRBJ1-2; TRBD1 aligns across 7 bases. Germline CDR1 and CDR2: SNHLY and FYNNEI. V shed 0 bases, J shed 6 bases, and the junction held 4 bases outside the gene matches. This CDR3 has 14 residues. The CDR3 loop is CASSEARGMDGYTF. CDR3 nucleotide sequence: TGTGCCAGCAGTGAAGCCAGGGGGATGGATGGCTACACCTTC. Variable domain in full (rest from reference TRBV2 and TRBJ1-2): EPEVTQTPSHQVTQMGQEVILRCVPISNHLYFYWYRQILGQKVEFLVSFYNNEISEKSEIFDDQFSVERPDGSNFTLKIRSTKLEDSAMYFCASSEARGMDGYTFGSGTRLTVV.

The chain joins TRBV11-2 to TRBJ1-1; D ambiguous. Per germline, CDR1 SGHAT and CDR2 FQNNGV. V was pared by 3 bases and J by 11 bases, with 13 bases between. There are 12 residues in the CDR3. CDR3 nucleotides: TGTGCCAGCAGCTTGAGTGCTGGAGGTGCTTTCTTT. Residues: CASSLSAGGAFF.

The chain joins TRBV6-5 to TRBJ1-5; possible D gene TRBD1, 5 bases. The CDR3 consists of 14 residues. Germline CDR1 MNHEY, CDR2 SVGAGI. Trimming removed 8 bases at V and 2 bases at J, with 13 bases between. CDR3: CASSNGGGNQPQHF. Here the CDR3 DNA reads TGTGCCAGCTCAAATGGAGGGGGCAATCAGCCCCAGCATTTT.

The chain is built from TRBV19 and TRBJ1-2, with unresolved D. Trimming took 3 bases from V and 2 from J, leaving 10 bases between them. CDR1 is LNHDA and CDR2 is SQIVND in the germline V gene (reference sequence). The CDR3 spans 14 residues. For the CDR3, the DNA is TGTGCCAGTAGTATTAACATCAGAAACTATGGCTACACCTTC. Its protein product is CASSINIRNYGYTF.

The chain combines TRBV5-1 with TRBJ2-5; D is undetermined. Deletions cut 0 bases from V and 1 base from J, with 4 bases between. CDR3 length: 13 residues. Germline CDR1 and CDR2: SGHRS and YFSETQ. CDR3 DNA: TGCGCCAGCAGCTTGGCCACCCAAGAGACCCAGTACTTC. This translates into CASSLATQETQYF.

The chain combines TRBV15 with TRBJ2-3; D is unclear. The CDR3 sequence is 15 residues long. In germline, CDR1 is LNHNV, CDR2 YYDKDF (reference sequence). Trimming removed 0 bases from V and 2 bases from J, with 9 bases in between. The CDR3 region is CATSRDTKITDTQYF. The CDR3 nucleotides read TGTGCCACCAGCAGAGATACGAAAATCACAGATACGCAGTATTTT.

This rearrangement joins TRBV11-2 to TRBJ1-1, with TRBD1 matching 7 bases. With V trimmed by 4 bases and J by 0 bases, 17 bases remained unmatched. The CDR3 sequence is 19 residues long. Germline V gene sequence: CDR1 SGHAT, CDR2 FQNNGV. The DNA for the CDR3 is TGTGCCAGCAGCTCCGTTTTTCAGTTTGTAGGGGGCATGAACACTGAAGCTTTCTTT. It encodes CASSSVFQFVGGMNTEAFF.

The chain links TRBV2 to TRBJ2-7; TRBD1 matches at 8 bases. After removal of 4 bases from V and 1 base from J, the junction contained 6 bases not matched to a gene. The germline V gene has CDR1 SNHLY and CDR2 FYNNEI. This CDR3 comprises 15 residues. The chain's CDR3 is CASSVRTGFSYEQYF. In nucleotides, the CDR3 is TGTGCCAGCAGTGTCCGGACAGGGTTTTCCTACGAGCAGTACTTC.

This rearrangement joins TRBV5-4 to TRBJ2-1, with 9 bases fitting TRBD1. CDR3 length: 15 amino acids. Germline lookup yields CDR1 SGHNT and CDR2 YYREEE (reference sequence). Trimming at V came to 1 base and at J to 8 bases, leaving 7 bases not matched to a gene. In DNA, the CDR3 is TGTGCCAGCAGCTTGAGGGACAGGGTCTTCGATGAGCAGTTCTTC. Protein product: CASSLRDRVFDEQFF.

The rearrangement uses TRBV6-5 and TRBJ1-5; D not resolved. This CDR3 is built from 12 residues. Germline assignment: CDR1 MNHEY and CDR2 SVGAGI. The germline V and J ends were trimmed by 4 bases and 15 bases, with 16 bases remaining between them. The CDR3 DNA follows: TGTGCCAGCAGTTTTGTGACCGATGAACGGCATTTT. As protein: CASSFVTDERHF.

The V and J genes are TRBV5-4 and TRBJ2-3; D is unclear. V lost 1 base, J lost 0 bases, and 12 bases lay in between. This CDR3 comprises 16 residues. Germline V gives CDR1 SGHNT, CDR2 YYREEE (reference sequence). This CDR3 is CASSLLRSSSTDTQYF. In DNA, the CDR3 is TGTGCCAGCAGCTTGTTGCGGTCCTCTAGCACAGATACGCAGTATTTT. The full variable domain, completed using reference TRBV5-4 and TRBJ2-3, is ETGVTQSPTHLIKTRGQQVTLRCSSQSGHNTVSWYQQALGQGPQFIFQYYREEENGRGNFPPRFSGLQFPNYSSELNVNALELDDSALYLCASSLLRSSSTDTQYFGPGTRLTVL.

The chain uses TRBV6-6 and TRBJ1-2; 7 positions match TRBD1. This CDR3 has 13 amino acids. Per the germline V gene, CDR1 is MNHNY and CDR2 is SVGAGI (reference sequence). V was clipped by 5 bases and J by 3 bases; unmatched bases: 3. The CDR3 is CASSDRDHYGYTF. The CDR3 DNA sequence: TGTGCCAGCAGTGACAGGGATCACTATGGCTACACCTTC.